The 27 T cell receptor beta chains reported below all come from one sample, sequenced in a study of blood T cell repertoires in COVID-19. Generated by immunoSEQ multiplex PCR, the TCRdb table keeps only in-frame clones and is missing some. The sample lists about 52,000 clones, about 82% occurring once. The sample was peripheral blood. Every receptor here comes from a woman of 80 years or more with acute or convalescent COVID-19.

The chain carries TRBV19 and TRBJ2-5; TRBD2 aligns across 10 bases. Germline V CDR1 and CDR2: LNHDA, SQIVND (reference sequence). The junction had 10 bases not matched to a gene; V was cut back by 4 bases and J by 5 bases. This CDR3 has 16 residues. The CDR3 protein is CASSKTTSGIRETQYF. The CDR3 DNA sequence: TGTGCCAGTAGTAAAACTACTAGCGGGATTAGGGAGACCCAGTACTTC. Full variable domain (outside the CDR3, taken from reference TRBV19 and TRBJ2-5): DGGITQSPKYLFRKEGQNVTLSCEQNLNHDAMYWYRQDPGQGLRLIYYSQIVNDFQKGDIAEGYSVSREKKESFPLTVTSAQKNPTAFYLCASSKTTSGIRETQYFGPGTRLLVL.

The J gene is TRBJ1-3, the V gene TRBV9; TRBD1 matches at 8 bases. Losses at the gene ends were 3 bases for V and 0 bases for J; bases not matched to a gene: 5. CDR1 is SGDLS and CDR2 is YYNGEE in the germline V gene. The CDR3 is 16 amino acids. The CDR3 nucleotides read TGTGCCAGCAGCGCCACAGGGGGTAACTCTGGAAACACCATATATTTT. Protein product: CASSATGGNSGNTIYF.

V and J are TRBV11-3 and TRBJ2-4; the D gene is possibly TRBD1 (5 bases). V was shortened by 5 bases and J by 5 bases, with 13 bases between the two germline ends. CDR1 is SGHNT, CDR2 YENEEA, per germline. This CDR3 spans 14 amino acids. The CDR3 DNA sequence: TGTGCCAGCAGCCCAAAATGGGGCGAAAACATTCAGTACTTC. Amino acid sequence: CASSPKWGENIQYF.

This sequence joins TRBV12-2 and TRBJ2-1; the tabulated D call, TRBD2, remains unverified against the DNA. TRBV12-2 is tagged as a pseudogene. The CDR3 consists of 14 residues. CDR3 DNA: TGTGCAAGTCGACCTAGCGGCCCCTACAATGAGCAGTTCTTC. It specifies CASRPSGPYNEQFF.

The chain uses TRBV7-2 and TRBJ2-7, with TRBD1 matching over 8 bases. The trim removed 5 bases at V and 3 bases at J, leaving 6 bases unmatched. The CDR3 runs 14 residues. Germline CDR1 reads SGHTA; CDR2 reads FQGNSA. CDR3 in amino acids: CASSPGQASYEQYF. CDR3 in DNA: TGTGCCAGCAGCCCGGGACAGGCAAGCTACGAGCAGTACTTC.

The V and J genes are TRBV7-9 and TRBJ1-2; TRBD1 is a possible D gene (5 bases). The CDR3 has 16 amino acids. Per the germline V gene, CDR1 is SEHNR and CDR2 is FQNEAQ (reference sequence). Trimming pared 5 bases from V and 4 bases from J, leaving 20 bases between. The DNA for the CDR3 is TGTGCCAGCAGCAGAGTGACAGAATCTATAATCTATGGCTACACCTTC. Amino acids: CASSRVTESIIYGYTF.

V and J are TRBV10-3 and TRBJ2-7, with D maybe TRBD1 (6 bases). Germline V lookup: CDR1 ENHRY, CDR2 SYGVKD. The germline V and J ends were trimmed by 3 bases and 1 base, with 13 bases remaining between them. This CDR3 has 15 amino acids. This CDR3 is CAISDPTGWSYEQYF. The DNA of the CDR3 is TGTGCCATCAGTGATCCGACAGGTTGGTCCTACGAGCAGTACTTC.

The chain uses TRBV18 and TRBJ2-2; TRBD2 aligns across 8 bases. Germline V CDR1 and CDR2: KGHSH, LQKENI. After removal of 3 bases from V and 4 bases from J, the junction contained 7 bases not matched to a gene. This CDR3 is 16 amino acids long. The CDR3 nucleotides read TGTGCCAGCTCACCGCGCGACAGCGGGAGCACCGGGGAGCTGTTTTTT. Protein: CASSPRDSGSTGELFF.

This clone was seen only a few times. The chain carries TRBV20-1 and TRBJ1-1; D is unclear. CDR3 size: 13 residues. In germline, CDR1 is DFQATT, CDR2 SNEGSKA (reference sequence). V lost 3 bases to trimming and J lost 2 bases, with 10 bases between them. Written as DNA, the CDR3 is TGCAGTGCTAGTAAAGCTATTAACACTGAAGCTTTCTTT. Amino acid sequence: CSASKAINTEAFF.

The genes are TRBV15 and TRBJ2-1, with 7 bases aligning to TRBD1. The V gene end was trimmed by 5 bases and the J gene end by 7 bases; junction bases not matched to a gene: 11. Germline loops: CDR1 LNHNV, CDR2 YYDKDF (reference sequence). CDR3 length: 15 amino acids. CDR3 sequence (DNA): TGTGCCACCAGCGGAACCATGACAGGGTGGAATGAGCAGTTCTTC. This translates into CATSGTMTGWNEQFF.

V and J are TRBV19 and TRBJ2-3, with TRBD1 matching 7 bases. V dropped 5 bases and J dropped 1; count of bases not matched to a gene: 9. Per germline, CDR1 LNHDA and CDR2 SQIVND (reference sequence). The CDR3 consists of 16 residues. CDR3 in DNA: TGTGCCAGTAGTCCACTTCCTGGACAGGGCACAGATACGCAGTATTTT. Its translation: CASSPLPGQGTDTQYF.

V usage is TRBV19 and J usage is TRBJ1-5; D perhaps matches TRBD1 (6 bases). The CDR3 spans 14 residues. The germline V and J ends were trimmed by 3 bases and 7 bases, with 13 bases remaining between them. Germline V gene sequence: CDR1 LNHDA, CDR2 SQIVND (reference sequence). The chain's CDR3 is CASSIQRGKQPQHF. CDR3 in DNA: TGTGCCAGTAGTATTCAGAGGGGGAAACAGCCCCAGCATTTT.

V gene TRBV7-9 combines with J gene TRBJ1-1, with a possible D match to TRBD1 (6 bases). Germline V lookup: CDR1 SEHNR, CDR2 FQNEAQ (reference sequence). The CDR3 sequence is 12 residues long. V was cut by 9 bases and J by 7 bases, with 15 bases left in between. CDR3 residues: CASQRGPDEAFF. In DNA form, the CDR3 reads TGTGCCAGTCAGCGGGGGCCCGATGAAGCTTTCTTT.

CDR3 loop: CASSSGIVYGYTF. For the CDR3, the DNA is TGTGCCAGCAGTTCAGGGATAGTCTATGGCTACACCTTC. V usage is TRBV28 and J usage is TRBJ1-2; maybe TRBD1 (5 bases). V was shortened by 4 bases and J by 4 bases, with 10 bases between the two germline ends. CDR1 and CDR2 (germline): MDHEN, SYDVKM. The CDR3 loop spans 13 amino acids.

The gene calls are TRBV4-2 and TRBJ2-4, with D possibly matching TRBD2 (6 bases). V lost 1 base, J lost 6 bases, and 13 bases lay in between. Per germline, CDR1 LGHNA and CDR2 YNFKEQ. The CDR3 runs 15 residues. CDR3 residues: CASSQGTSSGNIQYF. The CDR3 region has the DNA TGTGCCAGCAGCCAAGGCACTAGCTCAGGAAACATTCAGTACTTC.

V is TRBV4-1 and J is TRBJ1-6; 7 nucleotides line up with TRBD1. Losses at the gene ends were 2 bases for V and 7 bases for J; bases not matched to a gene: 11. The CDR3 extends over 17 amino acids. From germline, CDR1 is MGHRA and CDR2 YSYEKL. The CDR3, as DNA: TGCGCCAGCAGCCAAATTGGTTCCGGGACAGCAAATTCACCCCTCCACTTT. It encodes CASSQIGSGTANSPLHF.

V gene TRBV7-3 combines with J gene TRBJ2-3, with TRBD2 matching over 15 bases. Per the germline V gene, CDR1 is SGHTA and CDR2 is FQGTGA. Germline trimming cut 4 bases from V and 2 bases from J; bases unmatched to any gene: 4. The CDR3 loop spans 17 amino acids. This chain's CDR3 is CASSYGTSGGYTDTQYF. The CDR3 DNA sequence: TGTGCCAGCAGCTACGGGACTAGCGGGGGGTACACAGATACGCAGTATTTT.

A single count supports this clone. The rearrangement links TRBV9 to TRBJ2-7, with 8 bases matching TRBD1. Looked up from germline, CDR1 is SGDLS and CDR2 is YYNGEE. Trimming cost V 4 bases and J 4 bases; bases outside gene matches: 7. The CDR3 has 14 amino acids. The CDR3 nucleotides read TGTGCCAGCAGCACCGGGACAGGTCCTTACGAGCAGTACTTC. The encoded protein is CASSTGTGPYEQYF.

This clone appeared once. This chain uses TRBV3-1 (or the pseudogene TRBV3-2) with TRBJ1-6; D unclear. Per the germline V gene, CDR1 is LGHDT and CDR2 is YNNKEL (reference sequence). The V end lost 5 bases, the J end lost 6 bases, and 8 bases lay between the germline ends. CDR3 size: 13 residues. CDR3 sequence: CASSVTGNSPLHF. CDR3 nucleotides: TGTGCCAGCAGCGTTACGGGTAATTCACCCCTCCACTTT.

The chain has TRBV7-3 and TRBJ2-1, with 9 bases lining up with TRBD2. This CDR3 has 15 amino acids. The V segment lost 5 bases and the J segment 8 bases; nucleotides outside the gene matches: 10. Germline values: CDR1 SGHTA, CDR2 FQGTGA. CDR3 in amino acids: CASSPRSSGIHEQFF. Written as DNA, the CDR3 is TGTGCCAGCAGCCCTCGCTCTAGCGGGATCCATGAGCAGTTCTTC.

V usage is TRBV5-4 and J usage is TRBJ2-3, with D possibly matching TRBD2 (6 bases). The length of the CDR3 is 14 residues. Germline-derived CDR1 and CDR2 are SGHNT and YYREEE (reference sequence). Trimming cost V 2 bases and J 5 bases, with 12 bases left between them. The CDR3 sequence: CASSFGGVGDTQYF. In DNA form, the CDR3 reads TGTGCCAGCAGCTTTGGCGGGGTCGGAGATACGCAGTATTTT. The whole variable domain, filled in from reference TRBV5-4 and TRBJ2-3, reads ETGVTQSPTHLIKTRGQQVTLRCSSQSGHNTVSWYQQALGQGPQFIFQYYREEENGRGNFPPRFSGLQFPNYSSELNVNALELDDSALYLCASSFGGVGDTQYFGPGTRLTVL.

A remark on this clone: At one end the junction does not follow the germline gene, possibly because of a read error. This chain connects TRBV3-1 (or the pseudogene TRBV3-2) to TRBJ2-1, with D unresolved. The CDR3 has 11 amino acids. In germline, CDR1 is LGHDT, CDR2 YNNKEL (reference sequence). Written as DNA, the CDR3 is TGTGCCAGCAGCCAAGTAACTACTTGGGTCTTC. It is translated as CASSQVTTWVF.

The genes are TRBV5-1 and TRBJ2-1, with no clear D. The CDR3 spans 13 residues. Per the germline V gene, CDR1 is SGHRS and CDR2 is YFSETQ. V was shortened by 7 bases and J by 5 bases, with 13 bases between the two germline ends. CDR3 region: CASAREEDNEQFF. The CDR3 DNA reads TGCGCCAGCGCGAGAGAGGAAGACAATGAGCAGTTCTTC.

This clone has a single count. The J gene is TRBJ2-7, the V gene TRBV7-3; perhaps TRBD1 as D (5 bases). This CDR3 contains 14 residues. Germline assignment: CDR1 SGHTA and CDR2 FQGTGA. Trimming removed 3 bases at V and 5 bases at J, with 14 bases between. CDR3 DNA: TGTGCCAGCAGCTTGTCAGGGCCCAGAGACGAGCAGTACTTC. The encoded protein is CASSLSGPRDEQYF.

V usage is TRBV5-1 and J usage is TRBJ1-5; perhaps TRBD1 as D (5 bases). The CDR3 has 15 amino acids. Trimming pared 0 bases from V and 4 bases from J, leaving 11 bases between. CDR1 is SGHRS, CDR2 YFSETQ, per germline. The CDR3 DNA is TGCGCCAGCAGCTTGGGCCAGGGTCTTAATCAGCCCCAGCATTTT. This translates into CASSLGQGLNQPQHF.

This clone has more than one count but fewer than ten. The chain is built from TRBV27 and TRBJ1-4; 8 bases are shared with TRBD1. Germline V gene sequence: CDR1 MNHEY, CDR2 SMNVEV (reference sequence). The V segment lost 5 bases and the J segment 8 bases; nucleotides outside the gene matches: 13. The CDR3 is 16 residues long. The CDR3 is CASSLSRQGLGEKLFF. CDR3 DNA: TGTGCCAGCAGTCTCTCTCGACAGGGGCTGGGGGAAAAACTGTTTTTT.

The J gene is TRBJ1-2, the V gene TRBV6-6; D gene unclear. Germline CDR1 reads MNHNY; CDR2 reads SVGAGI (reference sequence). The CDR3 has 14 residues. Trimming left V 5 bases short and J 3 bases short, with 13 bases between. The chain's CDR3 is CASSGGWPYYGYTF. DNA of the CDR3: TGTGCCAGCAGTGGCGGGTGGCCTTACTATGGCTACACCTTC.